This entry is about one T cell receptor (beta chain). Its target is unknown. This entry comes from a study of T cells expressing NK-cell markers. Study summary: Among the eight sequenced donors, seven tested HCMV-seropositive and one tested seronegative. Whole-study findings and limits: Among a handful of donors, these clonotypes also ranked first in the CD3+CD56-NKG2C+ fraction. As a fraction of CD8+ T cells, dominant NKG2C+ clonotypes reached about 1.0-7.5% in roughly 6 donors.

For each CDR3 protein, TCRdb gives one entry from its re-call of the 5' RACE reads, without DNA. The specimen's table records roughly 150,000 distinct CDR3 sequences. The CDR3 runs to 14 residues. CDR1 and CDR2 from the germline V gene are SNHLY and FYNNEI. The sample consisted of blood T cells: a sorted CD56 or NKG2C T cell subset, CD4+ or CD8+ T cells, or bulk PBMC T cells (not recorded which). This receptor was taken from a man aged 18-70 years in good health. This rearrangement joins TRBV2 to TRBJ2-7; TCRdb indicates TRBD1, and absent DNA this call remains unverified. The CDR3 loop is CASTPGDRSYEQYF.